The present TCR beta chain was sequenced within a study of OX40 agonist ivuxolimab in advanced cancers. The study, taken as a whole, reports: CD4+ T cells averaged fewer expanded clones than CD8+ T cells.

V was clipped by 7 bases and J by 6 bases, with 13 bases between them. Looked up from germline, CDR1 is SGHDN and CDR2 is FVKESK. This CDR3 is built from 13 residues. Method: immunoSEQ multiplex PCR; TCRdb's copy keeps in-frame clones and lacks some. The repertoire consists of about 73,000 clones, with roughly four fifths occurring once and the leading ten covering about 2.4%. With regard to this clone: Its antigen is unknown.

This receptor was taken from an adult with an advanced solid tumor such as melanoma, head and neck, liver or kidney cancer. The V gene is TRBV14, the J gene TRBJ2-4; tentative D call: TRBD2 (5 bases). Here the sequenced sample was CD4+ or CD8+ T cells sorted from blood, taken in a trial of the OX40 agonist ivuxolimab. The CDR3 sequence is CASTPGLGNIQYF. The CDR3 DNA reads as TGTGCCAGCACCCCCGGACTCGGAAACATTCAGTACTTC. The full variable domain, with the rest looked up from reference TRBV14 and TRBJ2-4, is EAGVTQFPSHSVIEKGQTVTLRCDPISGHDNLYWYRRVMGKEIKFLLHFVKESKQDESGMPNNRFLAERTGGTYSTLKVQPAELEDSGVYFCASTPGLGNIQYFGAGTRLSVL.